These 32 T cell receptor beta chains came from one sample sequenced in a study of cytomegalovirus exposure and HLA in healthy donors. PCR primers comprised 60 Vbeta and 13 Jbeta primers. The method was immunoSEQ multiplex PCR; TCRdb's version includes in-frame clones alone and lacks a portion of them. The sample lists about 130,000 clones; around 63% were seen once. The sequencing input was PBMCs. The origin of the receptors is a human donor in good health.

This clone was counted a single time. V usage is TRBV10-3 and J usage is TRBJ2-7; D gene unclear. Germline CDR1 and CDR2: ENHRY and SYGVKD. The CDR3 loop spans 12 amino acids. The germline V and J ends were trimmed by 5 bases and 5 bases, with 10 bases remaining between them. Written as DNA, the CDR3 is TGTGCCATCAGTCTGGGTCGGGACGAGCAGTACTTC. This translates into CAISLGRDEQYF.

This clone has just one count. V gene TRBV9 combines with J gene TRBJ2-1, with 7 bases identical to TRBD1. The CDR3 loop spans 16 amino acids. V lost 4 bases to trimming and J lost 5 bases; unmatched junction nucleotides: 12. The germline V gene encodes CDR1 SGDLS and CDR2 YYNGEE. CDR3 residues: CASSFHRGHINNEQFF. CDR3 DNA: TGTGCCAGCAGCTTCCACAGGGGTCATATAAACAATGAGCAGTTCTTC.

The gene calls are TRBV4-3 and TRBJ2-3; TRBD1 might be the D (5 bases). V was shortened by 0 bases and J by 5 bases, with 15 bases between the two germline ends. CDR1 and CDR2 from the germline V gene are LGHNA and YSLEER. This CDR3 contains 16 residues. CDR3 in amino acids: CASSQDLQVFGDTQYF. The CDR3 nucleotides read TGCGCCAGCAGCCAAGATCTACAGGTCTTTGGAGATACGCAGTATTTT.

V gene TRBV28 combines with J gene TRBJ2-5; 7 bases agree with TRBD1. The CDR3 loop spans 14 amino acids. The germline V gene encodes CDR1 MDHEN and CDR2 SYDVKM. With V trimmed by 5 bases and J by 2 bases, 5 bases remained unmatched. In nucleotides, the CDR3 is TGTGCCAGCAGTAAAAAGGACAGGCAAGAGACCCAGTACTTC. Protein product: CASSKKDRQETQYF.

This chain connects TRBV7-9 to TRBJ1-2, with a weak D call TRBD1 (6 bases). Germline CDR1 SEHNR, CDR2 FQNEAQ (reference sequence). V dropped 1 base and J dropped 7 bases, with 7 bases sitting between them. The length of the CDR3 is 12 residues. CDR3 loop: CASSLVRGGYTF. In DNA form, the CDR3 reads TGTGCCAGCAGCTTAGTCAGGGGTGGCTACACCTTC. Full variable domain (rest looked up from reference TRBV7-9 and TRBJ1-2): DTGVSQNPRHKITKRGQNVTFRCDPISEHNRLYWYRQTLGQGPEFLTYFQNEAQLEKSRLLSDRFSAERPKGSFSTLEIQRTEQGDSAMYLCASSLVRGGYTFGSGTRLTVV.

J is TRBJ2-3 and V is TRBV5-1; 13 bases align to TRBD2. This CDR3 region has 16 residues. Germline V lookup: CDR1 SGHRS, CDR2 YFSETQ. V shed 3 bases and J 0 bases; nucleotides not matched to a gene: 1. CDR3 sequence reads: CASSSGLAGSTDTQYF. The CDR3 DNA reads TGCGCCAGCAGCTCGGGACTAGCGGGGAGCACAGATACGCAGTATTTT.

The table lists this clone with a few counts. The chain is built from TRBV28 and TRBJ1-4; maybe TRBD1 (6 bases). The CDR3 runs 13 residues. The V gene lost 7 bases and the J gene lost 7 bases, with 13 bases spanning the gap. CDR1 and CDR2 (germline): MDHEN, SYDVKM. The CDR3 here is CASMVSGAEKLFF. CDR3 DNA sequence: TGTGCCAGCATGGTTTCAGGGGCTGAAAAACTGTTTTTT.

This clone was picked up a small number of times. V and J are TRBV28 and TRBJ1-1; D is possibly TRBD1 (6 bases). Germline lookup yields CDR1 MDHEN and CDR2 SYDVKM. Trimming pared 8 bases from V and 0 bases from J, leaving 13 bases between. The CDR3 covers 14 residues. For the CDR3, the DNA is TGTGCCAGCCACGCCGGGACATTGAACACTGAAGCTTTCTTT. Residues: CASHAGTLNTEAFF.

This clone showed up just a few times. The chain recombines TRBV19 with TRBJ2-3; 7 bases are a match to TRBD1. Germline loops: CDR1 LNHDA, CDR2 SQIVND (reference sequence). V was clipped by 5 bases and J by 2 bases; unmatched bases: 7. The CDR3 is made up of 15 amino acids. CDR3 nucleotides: TGTGCCAGTAGTCAGGACAGGAGATACACAGATACGCAGTATTTT. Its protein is CASSQDRRYTDTQYF.

DNA of the CDR3: TGTGCCAGCAGCTCCCAAACTGGAGGCGAGCAGTACTTC. Its protein is CASSSQTGGEQYF. The chain joins TRBV7-3 to TRBJ2-7; D perhaps matches TRBD2 (5 bases). Germline V gene data show CDR1 as SGHTA and CDR2 as FQGTGA. The V end lost 4 bases, the J end lost 6 bases, and 13 bases lay between the germline ends. The CDR3 sequence is 13 residues long.

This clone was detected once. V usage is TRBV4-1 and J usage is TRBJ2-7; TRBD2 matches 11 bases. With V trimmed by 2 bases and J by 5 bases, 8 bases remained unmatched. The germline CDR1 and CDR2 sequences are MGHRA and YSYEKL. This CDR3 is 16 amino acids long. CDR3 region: CASSQTIAGGSHEQYF. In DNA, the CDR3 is TGCGCCAGCAGCCAAACGATAGCGGGAGGGAGCCACGAGCAGTACTTC.

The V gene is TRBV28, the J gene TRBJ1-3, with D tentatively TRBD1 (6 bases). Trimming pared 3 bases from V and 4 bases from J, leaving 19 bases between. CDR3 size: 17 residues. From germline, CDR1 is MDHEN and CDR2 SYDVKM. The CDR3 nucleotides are TGTGCCAGCAGTTTGAGGGCAGGGGTAACTTCGGGAAACACCATATATTTT. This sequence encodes CASSLRAGVTSGNTIYF. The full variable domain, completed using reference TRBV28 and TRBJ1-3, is DVKVTQSSRYLVKRTGEKVFLECVQDMDHENMFWYRQDPGLGLRLIYFSYDVKMKEKGDIPEGYSVSREKKERFSLILESASTNQTSMYLCASSLRAGVTSGNTIYFGEGSWLTVV.

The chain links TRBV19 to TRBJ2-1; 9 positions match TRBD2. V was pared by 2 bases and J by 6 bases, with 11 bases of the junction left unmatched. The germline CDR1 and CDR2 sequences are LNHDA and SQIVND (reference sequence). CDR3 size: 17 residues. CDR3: CASSISGGGRAFNEQFF. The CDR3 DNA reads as TGTGCCAGTAGTATAAGCGGGGGCGGGAGGGCCTTCAATGAGCAGTTCTTC.

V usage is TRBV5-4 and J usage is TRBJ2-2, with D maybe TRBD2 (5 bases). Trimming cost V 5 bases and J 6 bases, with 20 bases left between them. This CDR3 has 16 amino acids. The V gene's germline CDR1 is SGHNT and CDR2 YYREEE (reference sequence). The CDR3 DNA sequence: TGTGCCAGCAGTCCCGCCGGTGGGAGATCAGCCGGGGAGCTGTTTTTT. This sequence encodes CASSPAGGRSAGELFF.

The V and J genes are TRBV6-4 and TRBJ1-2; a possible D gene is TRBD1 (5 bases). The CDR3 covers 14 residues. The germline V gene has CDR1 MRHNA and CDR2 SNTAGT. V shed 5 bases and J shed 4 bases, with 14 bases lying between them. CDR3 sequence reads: CASSPTGEAYGYTF. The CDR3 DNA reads TGTGCCAGCAGTCCCACGGGGGAGGCCTATGGCTACACCTTC.

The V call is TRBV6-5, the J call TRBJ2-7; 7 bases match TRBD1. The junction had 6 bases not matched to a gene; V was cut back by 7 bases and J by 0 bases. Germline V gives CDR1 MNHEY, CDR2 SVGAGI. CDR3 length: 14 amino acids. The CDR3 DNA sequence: TGTGCCAGCACCACAGGGGCAGGCTCCTACGAGCAGTACTTC. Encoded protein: CASTTGAGSYEQYF.

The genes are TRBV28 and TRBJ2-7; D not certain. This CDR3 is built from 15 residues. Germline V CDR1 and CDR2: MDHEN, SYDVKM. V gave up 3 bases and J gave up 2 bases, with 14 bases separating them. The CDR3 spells CASSFQAPSPYEQYF. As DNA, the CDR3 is TGTGCCAGCAGTTTTCAGGCGCCCAGCCCCTACGAGCAGTACTTC.

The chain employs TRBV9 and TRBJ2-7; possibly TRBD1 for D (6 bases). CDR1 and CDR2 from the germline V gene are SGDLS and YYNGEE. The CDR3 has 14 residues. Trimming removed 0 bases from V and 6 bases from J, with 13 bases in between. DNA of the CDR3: TGTGCCAGCAGCGTAGGTGCCAGGGGTTCCGAGCAGTACTTC. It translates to CASSVGARGSEQYF.

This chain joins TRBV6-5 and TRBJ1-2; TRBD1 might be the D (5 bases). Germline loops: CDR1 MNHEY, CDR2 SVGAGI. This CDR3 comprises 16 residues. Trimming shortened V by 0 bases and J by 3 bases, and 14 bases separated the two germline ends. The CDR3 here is CASSYSTPPGDYGYTF. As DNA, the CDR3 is TGTGCCAGCAGTTACTCGACCCCGCCGGGGGACTATGGCTACACCTTC.

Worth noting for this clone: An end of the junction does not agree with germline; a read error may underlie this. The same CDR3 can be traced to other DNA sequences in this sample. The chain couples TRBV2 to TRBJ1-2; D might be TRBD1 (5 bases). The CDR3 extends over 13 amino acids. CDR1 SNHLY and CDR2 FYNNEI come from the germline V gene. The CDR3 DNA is TGCGCCAGCACTTCACAGGAAAACTATGGCTACACCTTC. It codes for CASTSQENYGYTF.

CDR3 in amino acids: CASSVDRSLPYEQYF. DNA of the CDR3: TGTGCCAGCAGCGTTGACAGGTCTCTACCCTACGAGCAGTACTTC. This chain connects TRBV5-4 to TRBJ2-7; possibly TRBD1 for D (6 bases). The CDR3 totals 15 residues. Trimming removed 4 bases from V and 2 bases from J, with 16 bases in between. CDR1 SGHNT and CDR2 YYREEE come from the germline V gene (reference sequence).

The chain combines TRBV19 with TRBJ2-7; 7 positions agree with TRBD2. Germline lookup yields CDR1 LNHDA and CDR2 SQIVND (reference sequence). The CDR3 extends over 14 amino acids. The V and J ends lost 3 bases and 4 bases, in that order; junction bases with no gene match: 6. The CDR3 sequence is CASSIGRGPYEQYF. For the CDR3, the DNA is TGTGCCAGTAGTATTGGGAGGGGTCCGTACGAGCAGTACTTC.

The CDR3 sequence is CASSLGERTSGRHEQYF. The DNA for the CDR3 is TGTGCCAGCAGCTTAGGGGAGAGGACTAGCGGGAGACACGAGCAGTACTTC. The gene calls are TRBV7-9 and TRBJ2-7, with 13 bases matching TRBD2. Trimming at V came to 1 base and at J to 5 bases, leaving 8 bases not matched to a gene. CDR1 is SEHNR, CDR2 FQNEAQ, per germline (reference sequence). This CDR3 has 17 amino acids.

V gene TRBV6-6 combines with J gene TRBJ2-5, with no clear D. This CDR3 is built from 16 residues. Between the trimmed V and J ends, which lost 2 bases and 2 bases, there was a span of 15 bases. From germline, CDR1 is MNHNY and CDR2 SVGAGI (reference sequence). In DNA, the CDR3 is TGTGCCAGCAGTTACCCTCCCGCTGAGCCACAAGAGACCCAGTACTTC. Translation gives CASSYPPAEPQETQYF.

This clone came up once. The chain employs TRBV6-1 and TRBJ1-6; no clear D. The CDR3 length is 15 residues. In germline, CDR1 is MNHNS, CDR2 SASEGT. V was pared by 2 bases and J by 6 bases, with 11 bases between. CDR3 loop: CASSELRVANSPLHF. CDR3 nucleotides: TGTGCCAGCAGTGAACTCCGGGTTGCTAATTCACCCCTCCACTTT.

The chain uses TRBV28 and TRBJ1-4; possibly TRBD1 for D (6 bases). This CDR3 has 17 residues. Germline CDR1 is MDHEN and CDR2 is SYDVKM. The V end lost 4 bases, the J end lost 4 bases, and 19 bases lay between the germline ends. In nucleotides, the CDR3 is TGTGCCAGCAGTTCCTGGGGCAGGGTAGGGGGTAATGAAAAACTGTTTTTT. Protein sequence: CASSSWGRVGGNEKLFF.

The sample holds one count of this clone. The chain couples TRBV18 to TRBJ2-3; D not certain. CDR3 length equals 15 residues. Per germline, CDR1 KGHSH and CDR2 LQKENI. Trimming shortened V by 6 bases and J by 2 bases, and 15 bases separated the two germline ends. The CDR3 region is CASSPTALDTDTQYF. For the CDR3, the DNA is TGTGCCAGCTCCCCTACGGCGCTAGACACAGATACGCAGTATTTT.

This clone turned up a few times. For the CDR3, the DNA is TGTGCCAGCTCACCGGAGCACTACGAGCAGTACTTC. Protein product: CASSPEHYEQYF. The rearrangement links TRBV18 to TRBJ2-7; D not certain. CDR3 length: 12 amino acids. CDR1 and CDR2 from the germline V gene are KGHSH and LQKENI. V lost 3 bases and J 3 bases, leaving 6 bases between the germline ends.

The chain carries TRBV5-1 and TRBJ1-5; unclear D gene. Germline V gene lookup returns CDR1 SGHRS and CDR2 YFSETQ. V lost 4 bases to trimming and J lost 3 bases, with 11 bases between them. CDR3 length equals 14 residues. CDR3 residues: CASSMDGVNQPQHF. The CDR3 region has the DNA TGCGCCAGCAGCATGGACGGAGTCAATCAGCCCCAGCATTTT.

CDR3 residues: CAISEPLADTDTQYF. The CDR3 DNA follows: TGTGCCATCAGTGAGCCACTAGCTGACACAGATACGCAGTATTTT. This chain uses TRBV10-3 with TRBJ2-3; TRBD2 might be the D (6 bases). CDR3 size: 15 residues. The germline V gene has CDR1 ENHRY and CDR2 SYGVKD. V was shortened by 2 bases and J by 2 bases, with 11 bases between the two germline ends.

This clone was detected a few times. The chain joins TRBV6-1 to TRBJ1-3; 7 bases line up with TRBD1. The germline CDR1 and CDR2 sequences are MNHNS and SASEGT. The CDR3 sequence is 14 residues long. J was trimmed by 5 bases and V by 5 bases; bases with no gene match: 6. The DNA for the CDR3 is TGTGCCAGCAGTTCGGGGGACAGCCGAAACACCATATATTTT. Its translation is CASSSGDSRNTIYF.

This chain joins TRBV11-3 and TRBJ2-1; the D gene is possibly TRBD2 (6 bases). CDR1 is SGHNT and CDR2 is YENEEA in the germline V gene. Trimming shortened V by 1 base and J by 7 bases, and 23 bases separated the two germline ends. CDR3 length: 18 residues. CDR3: CASSLAWPRSGFGNEQFF. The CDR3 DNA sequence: TGTGCCAGCAGCTTAGCGTGGCCTAGGAGCGGGTTTGGTAATGAGCAGTTCTTC.